Listed below are T cell receptor beta chains from one sample, sequenced in a study of blood T cell repertoires in COVID-19. Clones were sequenced by immunoSEQ multiplex PCR, and TCRdb holds only the in-frame ones, with some missing. The sample includes 200,000 to 250,000 clones, over 75% of them seen just once. The sequenced sample was PBMCs or T cells enriched from blood (not recorded which). The receptor source for this set is an older woman who had recovered from COVID-19. The CDR3 runs from the conserved cysteine through the conserved F or W. The D gene is left open where the match is weak. A clone size is listed for some rows: how often the clone was seen (once, few, many), or a class if it is expanded.

J gene	CDR3 length	clone size	D gene	V gene	CDR3 DNA	CDR3 protein
TRBJ1-5	16	NA	TRBD1	TRBV12-5	TGTGCTAGTGGCCTGACAGGGGTTCATAGCAATCAGCCCCAGCATTTT	CASGLTGVHSNQPQHF
TRBJ1-1	15	NA	TRBD1	TRBV27	TGTGCCAGCAGTAGATCGGGACAGGGGAACACTGAAGCTTTCTTT	CASSRSGQGNTEAFF
TRBJ2-5	13	NA	NA	TRBV19	TGTGCCAGTAGTATGGGACTGCAAGAGACCCAGTACTTC	CASSMGLQETQYF
TRBJ1-2	12	NA	TRBD1	TRBV18	TGTGCCAGCGGCGGACAGGGAGGAGGCTACACCTTC	CASGGQGGGYTF
TRBJ1-2	15	NA	TRBD1	TRBV6-5	TGTGCCAGCAGAAGAACAGGGGCCAATAACTATGGCTACACCTTC	CASRRTGANNYGYTF
TRBJ1-4	16	NA	NA	TRBV4-1	TGCGCCAGCAGCCAAGGGTGGGGACTGGCTAATGAAAAACTGTTTTTT	CASSQGWGLANEKLFF
TRBJ2-3	12	NA	TRBD1	TRBV30	TGTGCCTGGGGACAGGGGGTTGATACGCAGTATTTT	CAWGQGVDTQYF
TRBJ2-3	16	NA	TRBD1	TRBV7-3	TGTGCCAGCAGCTTAGGACAGGGGGTTCTCACAGATACGCAGTATTTT	CASSLGQGVLTDTQYF
TRBJ2-2	15	NA	NA	TRBV7-2	TGTGCCAGCAGCCCCCGCCCCAGGGTATCCGGGGAGCTGTTTTTT	CASSPRPRVSGELFF
TRBJ1-1	13	NA	NA	TRBV5-1	TGCGCCAGCAGCTTTAGATTGGACACTGAAGCTTTCTTT	CASSFRLDTEAFF
TRBJ2-1	15	NA	NA	TRBV4-1	TGCGCCAGCAGCCAAGATCGGGACTGGCCCAATGAGCAGTTCTTC	CASSQDRDWPNEQFF
TRBJ1-2	13	NA	NA	TRBV14	TGTGCCAGCAGCCAAGTGGGGGGTGATGGCTACACCTTC	CASSQVGGDGYTF
TRBJ1-1	15	NA	TRBD1	TRBV6-1	TGTGCCAGCAGTGACCCGGGACAGGGGAACACTGAAGCTTTCTTT	CASSDPGQGNTEAFF
TRBJ2-1	13	NA	NA	TRBV19	TGTGCCAGTAGTATATTTGGAGTGAATGAGCAGTTCTTC	CASSIFGVNEQFF
TRBJ1-6	13	NA	NA	TRBV7-9	TGTGCCAGCAGCTTAGATTTAAATTCACCCCTCCACTTT	CASSLDLNSPLHF
TRBJ2-4	11	NA	NA	TRBV20-1	TGCAGTGGGTTCAGGGGAAACATTCAGTACTTC	CSGFRGNIQYF
TRBJ1-3	17	NA	TRBD1	TRBV7-3	TGTGCCAGCAGCTTAAGTCCACAGGGGGTCTCTGGAAACACCATATATTTT	CASSLSPQGVSGNTIYF
TRBJ1-2	12	NA	NA	TRBV18	TGTGCCAGCTCTGTCGACCAGGGACAATCTAATTTC	CASSVDQGQSNF
TRBJ1-1	16	NA	NA	TRBV9	TGTGCCAGCAGCGTAGGGAGAGGTGTTCTGGACACTGAAGCTTTCTTT	CASSVGRGVLDTEAFF
TRBJ2-1	15	once	TRBD2	TRBV5-1	TGCGCCAGCAGCTTGGCTGCGGGAGGCATCAATGAGCAGTTCTTC	CASSLAAGGINEQFF
TRBJ1-2	13	NA	NA	TRBV12-3/TRBV12-4	TGTGCCAGCAGTGCCGTTTGGGCCGGTGGCTACACCTTC	CASSAVWAGGYTF
TRBJ1-1	17	NA	TRBD1	TRBV7-3	TGTGCCAGCAGCTTAGGCGGGTCAGGGGGCATGAACACTGAAGCTTTCTTT	CASSLGGSGGMNTEAFF
TRBJ1-1	13	NA	NA	TRBV12-3/TRBV12-4	TGTGCCAGCAGTTTCGCCGGGGAAACTGAAGCTTTCTTT	CASSFAGETEAFF
TRBJ1-5	14	many	NA	TRBV19	TGTGCCAGCCGGTGGGGGGATGCAAATCAGCCCCAGCATTTT	CASRWGDANQPQHF
TRBJ2-7	15	few	TRBD2	TRBV29-1	TGCAGCGTTTCCTCCCCTAGCGGGAGTACGTACGAGCAGTACTTC	CSVSSPSGSTYEQYF
TRBJ2-3	15	NA	TRBD2	TRBV7-2	TGTGCCAGCAGCTTGTCTAGCGGGAGCAGGGATACGCAGTATTTT	CASSLSSGSRDTQYF
TRBJ1-3	16	once	TRBD1	TRBV6-5	TGTGCCAGCAGTTTACAGGGGGCGTCTTCTGGAAACACCATATATTTT	CASSLQGASSGNTIYF
TRBJ1-6	16	NA	NA	TRBV21-1	TGTGCCAGCAGCACCGGGACAGAGCGTTATAATTCACCCCTCCACTTT	CASSTGTERYNSPLHF
TRBJ2-2	15	NA	TRBD2	TRBV29-1	TGCAGCGTTGAACGATTTAGCGGGAGCGGTGTGGAGCTGTTTTTT	CSVERFSGSGVELFF
TRBJ2-1	13	NA	TRBD1	TRBV12-3/TRBV12-4	TGTGCCAGCAGATCAACAGGGGCTTGGGAGCAGTTCTTC	CASRSTGAWEQFF
TRBJ2-7	14	NA	TRBD1	TRBV10-2	TGCGCCAGCAGTGAGGGGAGCCGAGGGACAGGGTTTTACTTC	CASSEGSRGTGFYF
TRBJ1-1	13	NA	NA	TRBV19	TGTGCCAGTACCCTGGGCGGGTACACTGAAGCTTTCTTT	CASTLGGYTEAFF
TRBJ2-5	13	many	NA	TRBV7-2	TGTGCCAGCAGCTTCGCCGGAGAGGAGACCCAGTACTTC	CASSFAGEETQYF
TRBJ1-3	15	NA	NA	TRBV3-1/TRBV3-2	TGTGCCAGCAGCCACGATATAGTCTCTGGAAACACCATATATTTT	CASSHDIVSGNTIYF
TRBJ2-2	15	NA	NA	TRBV15	TGTGCCACCAGTAAAACAGGCTTCTTCACCGGGGAGCTGTTTTTT	CATSKTGFFTGELFF
TRBJ1-1	15	NA	NA	TRBV4-1	TGCGCCAGCAGTCAGGGTTCCACTTTGAACACTGAAGCTTTCTTT	CASSQGSTLNTEAFF
TRBJ1-3	14	NA	NA	TRBV7-2	TGTGCCAGCAGCTTACAGGGGTCTGGAAACACCATATATTTT	CASSLQGSGNTIYF
TRBJ2-1	14	NA	NA	TRBV27	TGTGCCAGCAGTTTGCGGGGTGCGGTCAATGAGCAGTTCTTC	CASSLRGAVNEQFF
TRBJ1-2	12	NA	NA	TRBV7-9	TGTGCCAGCAGCTTAGTACAGGGTGGCTACACCTTC	CASSLVQGGYTF